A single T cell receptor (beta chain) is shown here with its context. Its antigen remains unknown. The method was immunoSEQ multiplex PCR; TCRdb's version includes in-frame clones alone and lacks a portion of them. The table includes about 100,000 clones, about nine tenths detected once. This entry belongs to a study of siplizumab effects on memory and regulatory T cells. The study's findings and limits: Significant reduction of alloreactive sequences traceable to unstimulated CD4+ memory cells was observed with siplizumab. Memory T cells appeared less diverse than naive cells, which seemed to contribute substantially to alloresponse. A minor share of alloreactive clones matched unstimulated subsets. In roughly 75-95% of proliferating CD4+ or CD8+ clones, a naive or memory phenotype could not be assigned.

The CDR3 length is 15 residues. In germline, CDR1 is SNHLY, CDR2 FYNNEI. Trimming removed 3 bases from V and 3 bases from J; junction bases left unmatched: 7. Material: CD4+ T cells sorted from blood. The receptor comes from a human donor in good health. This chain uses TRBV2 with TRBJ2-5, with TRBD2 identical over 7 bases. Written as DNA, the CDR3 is TGTGCCAGCAGTGATAGACTAGCTAGGGAAGAGACCCAGTACTTC. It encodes CASSDRLAREETQYF.